This T cell receptor beta chain appears in the sequencing data of a study of T cell repertoires in aging, cancer and after chemotherapy. About the research overall: Chronic lymphocytic leukemia patients on fludarabine- or bendamustine-based regimens gave paired samples before and after chemotherapy. Findings and limits, study-wide: Compared with age-matched healthy donors, untreated hematological or solid cancer patients showed higher blood TCR clonality.

TCR beta rearrangements were amplified from peripheral blood genomic DNA. Between the trimmed V and J ends, which lost 0 bases and 1 base, there was a span of 16 bases. This CDR3 is built from 18 residues. Germline V gene lookup returns CDR1 SGHDN and CDR2 FVKESK. Only a few counts were recorded for this clonotype. The antigen is undetermined. Rearranged V-D-J TRB sequences were amplified with a mixed TRB-A/B primer pool. TCRdb re-called the multiplex PCR reads through MiXCR, storing one row per CDR3 protein. There are fewer than 15,000 distinct CDR3 sequences in the sample; 25% to 30% occur only once, and more than 9% lies in the top ten.

Sequenced input: blood. The sequence came from a human donor with a blood cancer. V gene TRBV14 combines with J gene TRBJ1-3, with a tentative D call TRBD1 (6 bases). The chain's CDR3 is CASSQEGPMGASGNTIYF. CDR3 DNA: TGTGCCAGCAGCCAAGAGGGACCCATGGGGGCTTCTGGAAACACCATATATTTT.